The rows below give T cell receptor beta chains drawn from one sample of a study of naive and memory T cell subsets. Each CDR3 protein is one row after TCRdb ran MiXCR on the UMI-ligation and nested PCR reads. The sample has under 150,000 distinct CDR3 sequences, approximately 18% seen once. Sample: naive CD8+ T cells from blood. The source of these receptors is a human donor in good health. Both conserved end residues are part of each CDR3. A D gene is named only where the DNA matches it firmly. Not all rows give a size; the values are once, few, many and, for expanded clones, a class.

V gene,J gene,D gene,clone size,CDR3 protein,CDR3 DNA
TRBV6-6,TRBJ2-7,TRBD2,.,CASSPSGVGLAGEDPDEQYF,TGTGCCAGCAGCCCAAGCGGGGTTGGACTAGCGGGAGAGGACCCCGACGAGCAGTACTTC
TRBV15,TRBJ2-6,.,few,CATSVTASSGANVLTF,TGTGCCACCAGCGTGACAGCCTCCTCTGGGGCCAACGTCCTGACTTTC
TRBV20-1,TRBJ2-7,TRBD2,few,CSARGGSSYEQYF,TGCAGTGCTAGAGGCGGGAGTTCCTACGAGCAGTACTTC
TRBV7-9,TRBJ1-1,.,.,CASSLGAAGDTEAFF,TGTGCCAGCAGCTTAGGGGCGGCCGGGGACACTGAAGCTTTCTTT
TRBV7-8,TRBJ2-7,TRBD2,.,CASSPKGLAGTYEQYF,TGTGCCAGCAGCCCGAAGGGACTAGCGGGAACCTACGAGCAGTACTTC
TRBV27,TRBJ2-2,TRBD1,few,CASFGTGNTGELFF,TGTGCCAGCTTCGGGACAGGGAACACCGGGGAGCTGTTTTTT
TRBV7-3,TRBJ1-1,.,few,CASSLSVGMTEAFF,TGTGCCAGCAGCTTATCTGTTGGGATGACTGAAGCTTTCTTT
TRBV12-3/TRBV12-4,TRBJ1-2,.,few,CASSLDGENYGYTF,TGTGCCAGCAGTTTAGATGGGGAGAACTATGGCTACACCTTC
TRBV28,TRBJ2-7,.,.,CASSLQGWYEQYF,TGTGCCAGCAGTTTACAGGGTTGGTACGAGCAGTACTTC
TRBV29-1,TRBJ2-1,TRBD2,few,CSVELGRSSGGEQFF,TGCAGCGTTGAATTGGGCCGGTCTAGCGGAGGAGAGCAGTTCTTC
TRBV13,TRBJ2-5,.,once,CASSLEGWSDQETQYF,TGTGCCAGCAGCTTAGAGGGTTGGTCGGACCAAGAGACCCAGTACTTC
TRBV7-2,TRBJ1-4,.,.,CASSLGAYQGPGNEKLFF,TGTGCCAGCAGCTTAGGGGCGTACCAGGGTCCCGGCAATGAAAAACTGTTTTTT
TRBV28,TRBJ2-3,TRBD2,.,CASSLTTGLAGSTDTQYF,TGTGCCAGCAGTCTCACCACCGGACTAGCGGGTAGCACAGATACGCAGTATTTT
TRBV9,TRBJ2-6,TRBD2,few,CASTASVASGSGANVLTF,TGTGCCAGCACCGCCTCCGTGGCTAGCGGCTCTGGGGCCAACGTCCTGACTTTC
TRBV12-3/TRBV12-4,TRBJ1-1,TRBD1,few,CASSPGTGPNTEAFF,TGTGCCAGCAGTCCCGGGACAGGGCCGAACACTGAAGCTTTCTTT
TRBV6-5,TRBJ2-3,.,.,CASSYSPGTLDTQYF,TGTGCCAGCAGTTACTCCCCTGGGACCTTGGATACGCAGTATTTT
TRBV2,TRBJ2-7,TRBD1,.,CASNGDRGEQYF,TGTGCCAGCAACGGGGACAGGGGCGAGCAGTACTTC
TRBV3-1,TRBJ1-1,.,.,CASSQDVPGSSEAFF,TGTGCCAGCAGCCAAGACGTGCCGGGAAGCAGTGAAGCTTTCTTT
TRBV7-6,TRBJ2-5,.,.,CASSAQETQYF,TGTGCCAGCAGCGCTCAAGAGACCCAGTACTTC
TRBV6-5,TRBJ2-6,TRBD1,few,CASSYPLTGSGANVLTF,TGTGCCAGCAGTTACCCGTTGACAGGGTCTGGGGCCAACGTCCTGACTTTC
TRBV4-3,TRBJ2-3,.,.,CASSQDPSSPPGDTQYF,TGCGCCAGCAGCCAAGACCCTAGCTCCCCTCCGGGGGATACGCAGTATTTT
TRBV5-6,TRBJ2-1,.,once,CASSFHRGLVSDEQFF,TGTGCCAGCAGCTTCCACAGGGGACTAGTTTCGGATGAGCAGTTCTTC
TRBV12-3/TRBV12-4,TRBJ2-1,.,.,CASSLDSPYNEQFF,TGTGCCAGCAGTTTGGACAGTCCCTACAATGAGCAGTTCTTC
TRBV12-3/TRBV12-4,TRBJ2-5,.,few,CASRTQQWETQYF,TGTGCCAGCAGGACCCAGCAGTGGGAGACCCAGTACTTC
TRBV27,TRBJ2-1,.,few,CASSIGPAFDEQFF,TGTGCCAGCAGTATAGGGCCTGCTTTCGATGAGCAGTTCTTC
TRBV20-1,TRBJ2-7,.,.,CSARAAGEGDEQYF,TGCAGTGCTAGAGCGGCAGGGGAAGGTGACGAGCAGTACTTC
TRBV4-1,TRBJ1-5,.,.,CASSQADRVDQPQHF,TGCGCCAGCAGCCAAGCGGACAGAGTGGATCAGCCCCAGCATTTT
TRBV12-3/TRBV12-4,TRBJ1-2,.,few,CASSFLANYGYTF,TGTGCCAGCAGTTTCCTAGCTAACTATGGCTACACCTTC
TRBV28,TRBJ2-7,.,.,CASSLTEPQYEQYF,TGTGCCAGCAGTTTAACCGAACCCCAGTACGAGCAGTACTTC
TRBV5-6,TRBJ2-1,TRBD1,few,CASSRQGNNEQFF,TGTGCCAGCAGCAGACAGGGAAACAATGAGCAGTTCTTC
TRBV4-3,TRBJ1-1,.,.,CASSQDRWPNTEAFF,TGCGCCAGCAGCCAAGATCGGTGGCCGAACACTGAAGCTTTCTTT
TRBV12-5,TRBJ1-1,TRBD1,.,CASGTGGTEAFF,TGTGCTAGTGGAACAGGGGGCACTGAAGCTTTCTTT
TRBV20-1,TRBJ2-1,TRBD2,.,CSARGLAGSYNEQFF,TGCAGTGCTAGGGGACTAGCGGGCTCCTACAATGAGCAGTTCTTC
TRBV28,TRBJ2-1,TRBD2,.,CASGISTLAGTEQFF,TGTGCCAGCGGGATAAGCACGCTAGCGGGAACTGAGCAGTTCTTC
TRBV6-5,TRBJ2-7,TRBD2,.,CASSYFGGTNIYEQYF,TGTGCCAGCAGTTACTTTGGGGGGACTAACATCTACGAGCAGTACTTC
TRBV28,TRBJ2-1,.,few,CASSLGSAEQFF,TGTGCCAGCAGTTTAGGGTCTGCTGAGCAGTTCTTC
TRBV2,TRBJ1-2,.,few,CASSPHTANYGYTF,TGTGCCAGCAGCCCTCACACCGCTAACTATGGCTACACCTTC
TRBV11-3,TRBJ1-2,.,few,CASSLDSEGYTF,TGTGCCAGCAGCTTAGATTCGGAGGGCTACACCTTC
TRBV28,TRBJ2-7,TRBD1,.,CASSPSRDRYYEQYF,TGTGCCAGCAGCCCATCGCGGGACAGGTACTACGAGCAGTACTTC
TRBV7-2,TRBJ2-3,TRBD2,few,CASSRLAGGRSTDTQYF,TGTGCCAGCAGCCGACTAGCGGGAGGGCGAAGCACAGATACGCAGTATTTT
TRBV11-2,TRBJ2-3,.,few,CASSLGAGVRDTQYF,TGTGCCAGCAGCTTGGGGGCGGGAGTCAGAGATACGCAGTATTTT
TRBV29-1,TRBJ2-1,TRBD2,.,CSSSGGAYNEQFF,TGCAGTTCCTCGGGGGGGGCCTACAATGAGCAGTTCTTC